The entry below gives a single TCR beta chain sequence along with its context. The junction differs from germline at one of its ends, possibly a read error. The sample comes from a study of patients and donors after allogeneic stem cell transplantation. TCRdb itself ran the RT-PCR reads through MiXCR, one entry per CDR3 protein. The sample lists 150,000 to 200,000 distinct CDR3 sequences, 24% occurring once. The CDR3 is 18 amino acids. Germline V gene lookup returns CDR1 MNHNY and CDR2 SVGAGI (reference sequence). The source material was blood, either unsorted or a sorted T cell fraction (not recorded which). The clonotype was recovered from a human donor who was either an allogeneic HSCT recipient or a stem cell or donor lymphocyte infusion donor (not recorded which). It is not recorded whose cells these are; they may come from a transplant donor. The chain combines TRBV6-6 with TRBJ1-6, with D perhaps matching TRBD1 (5 bases). The CDR3 here is CASSYLGTRGSYNSPLHF. The CDR3, as DNA: TGTGCCAGCAGCTACTTAGGAACGCGGGGGAGTTATAATTCACCCCTCCACTTT.